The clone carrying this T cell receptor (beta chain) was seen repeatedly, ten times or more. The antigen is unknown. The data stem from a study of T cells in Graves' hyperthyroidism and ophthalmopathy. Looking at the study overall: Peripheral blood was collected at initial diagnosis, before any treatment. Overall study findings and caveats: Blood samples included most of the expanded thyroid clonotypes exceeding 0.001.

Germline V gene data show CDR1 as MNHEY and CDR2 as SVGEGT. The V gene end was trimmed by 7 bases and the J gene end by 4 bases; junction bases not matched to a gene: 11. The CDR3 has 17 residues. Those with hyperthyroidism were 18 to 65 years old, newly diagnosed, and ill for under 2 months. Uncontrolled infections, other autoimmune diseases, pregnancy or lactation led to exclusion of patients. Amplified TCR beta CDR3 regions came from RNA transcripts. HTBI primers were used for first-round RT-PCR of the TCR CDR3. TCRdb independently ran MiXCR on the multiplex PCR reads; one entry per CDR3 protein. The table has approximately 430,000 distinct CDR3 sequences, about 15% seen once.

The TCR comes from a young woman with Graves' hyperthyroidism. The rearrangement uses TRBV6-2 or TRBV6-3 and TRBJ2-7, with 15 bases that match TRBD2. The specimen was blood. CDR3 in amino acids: CASTRTTGLAGGYEQYF. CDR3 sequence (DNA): TGTGCCAGCACCCGAACTACCGGACTAGCGGGAGGGTACGAGCAGTACTTC.